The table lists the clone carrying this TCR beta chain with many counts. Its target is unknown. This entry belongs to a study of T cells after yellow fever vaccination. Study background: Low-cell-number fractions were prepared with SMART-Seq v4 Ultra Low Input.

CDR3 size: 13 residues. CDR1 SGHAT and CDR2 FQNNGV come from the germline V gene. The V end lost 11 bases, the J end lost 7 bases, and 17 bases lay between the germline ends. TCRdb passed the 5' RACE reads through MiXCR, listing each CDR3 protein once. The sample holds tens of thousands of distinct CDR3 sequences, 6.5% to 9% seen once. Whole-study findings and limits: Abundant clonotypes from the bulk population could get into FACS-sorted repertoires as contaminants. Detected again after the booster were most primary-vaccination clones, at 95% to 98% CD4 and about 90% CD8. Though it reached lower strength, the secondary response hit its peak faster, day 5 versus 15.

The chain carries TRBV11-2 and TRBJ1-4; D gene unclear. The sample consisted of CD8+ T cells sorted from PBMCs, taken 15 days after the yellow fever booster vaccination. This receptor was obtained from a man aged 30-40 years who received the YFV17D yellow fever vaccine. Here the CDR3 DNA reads TGTGCCGACTCAGGACCCGGGAGTGAAAAACTGTTTTTT. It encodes CADSGPGSEKLFF.